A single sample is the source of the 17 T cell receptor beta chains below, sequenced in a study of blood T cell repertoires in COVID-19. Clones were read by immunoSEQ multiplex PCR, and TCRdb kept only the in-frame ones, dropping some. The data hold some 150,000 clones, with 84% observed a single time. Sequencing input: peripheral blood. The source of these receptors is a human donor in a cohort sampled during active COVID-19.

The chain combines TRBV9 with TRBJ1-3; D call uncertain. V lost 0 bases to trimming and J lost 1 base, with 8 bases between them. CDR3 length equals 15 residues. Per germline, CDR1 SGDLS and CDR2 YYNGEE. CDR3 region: CASSVDPGSGNTIYF. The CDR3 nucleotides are TGTGCCAGCAGCGTAGACCCCGGGTCTGGAAACACCATATATTTT.

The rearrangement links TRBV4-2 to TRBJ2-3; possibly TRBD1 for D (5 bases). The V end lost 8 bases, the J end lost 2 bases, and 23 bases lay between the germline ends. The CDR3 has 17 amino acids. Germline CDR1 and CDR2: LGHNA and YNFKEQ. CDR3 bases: TGTGCCAGCGGTGGGCACACCAGGGTGGAAACCACAGATACGCAGTATTTT. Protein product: CASGGHTRVETTDTQYF.

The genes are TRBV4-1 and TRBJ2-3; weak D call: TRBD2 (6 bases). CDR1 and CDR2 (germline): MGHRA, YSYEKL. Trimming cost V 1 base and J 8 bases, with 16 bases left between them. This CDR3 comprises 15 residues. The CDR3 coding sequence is TGCGCCAGCAGCCAAGGCCGGGGGAACATACTTACGCAGTATTTT. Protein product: CASSQGRGNILTQYF.

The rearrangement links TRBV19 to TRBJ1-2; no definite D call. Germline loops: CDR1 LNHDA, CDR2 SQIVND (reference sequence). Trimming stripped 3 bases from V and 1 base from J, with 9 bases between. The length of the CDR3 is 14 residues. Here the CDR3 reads CASSMLQFNYGYTF. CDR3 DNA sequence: TGTGCCAGTAGTATGCTACAGTTTAACTATGGCTACACCTTC.

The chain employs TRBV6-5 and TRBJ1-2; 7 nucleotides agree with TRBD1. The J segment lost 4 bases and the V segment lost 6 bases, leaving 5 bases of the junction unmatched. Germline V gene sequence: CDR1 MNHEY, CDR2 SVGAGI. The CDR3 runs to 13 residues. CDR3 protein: CASRSPGGYGYTF. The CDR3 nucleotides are TGTGCCAGCAGGAGCCCAGGGGGCTATGGCTACACCTTC.

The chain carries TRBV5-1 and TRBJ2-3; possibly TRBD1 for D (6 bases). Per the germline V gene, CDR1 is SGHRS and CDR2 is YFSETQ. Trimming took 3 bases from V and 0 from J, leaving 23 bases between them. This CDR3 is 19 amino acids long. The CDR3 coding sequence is TGCGCCAGCAGCTCCAACTTTCAGGGGCTATCCACTAGCACAGATACGCAGTATTTT. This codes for CASSSNFQGLSTSTDTQYF.

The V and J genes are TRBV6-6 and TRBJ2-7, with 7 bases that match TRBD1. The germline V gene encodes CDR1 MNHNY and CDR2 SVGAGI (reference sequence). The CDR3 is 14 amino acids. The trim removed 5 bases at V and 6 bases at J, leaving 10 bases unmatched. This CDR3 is CASSGGVPGGEQYF. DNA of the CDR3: TGTGCCAGCAGTGGGGGCGTCCCAGGGGGCGAGCAGTACTTC.

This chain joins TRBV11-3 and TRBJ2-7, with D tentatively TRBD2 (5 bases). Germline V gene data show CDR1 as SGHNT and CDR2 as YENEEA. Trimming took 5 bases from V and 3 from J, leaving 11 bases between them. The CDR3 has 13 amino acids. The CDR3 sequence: CASSPEGSYEQYF. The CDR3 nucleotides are TGTGCCAGCAGCCCCGAGGGTAGCTACGAGCAGTACTTC.

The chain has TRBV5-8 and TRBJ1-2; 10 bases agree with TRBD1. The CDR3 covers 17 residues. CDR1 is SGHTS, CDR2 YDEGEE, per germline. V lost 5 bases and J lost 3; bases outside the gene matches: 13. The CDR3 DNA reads TGTGCCAGCAGGCCCGGGACAGGGGCTACCAGTTACTATGGCTACACCTTC. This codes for CASRPGTGATSYYGYTF. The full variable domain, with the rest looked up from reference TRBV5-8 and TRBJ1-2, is EAGVTQSPTHLIKTRGQQATLRCSPISGHTSVYWYQQALGLGLQFLLWYDEGEERNRGNFPPRFSGRQFPNYSSELNVNALELEDSALYLCASRPGTGATSYYGYTFGSGTRLTVV.

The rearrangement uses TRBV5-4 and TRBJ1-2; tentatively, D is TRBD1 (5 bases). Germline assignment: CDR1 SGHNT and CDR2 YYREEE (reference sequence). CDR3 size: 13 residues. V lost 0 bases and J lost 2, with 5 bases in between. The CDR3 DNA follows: TGTGCCAGCAGCTTGGACAGGAACTATGGCTACACCTTC. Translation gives CASSLDRNYGYTF.

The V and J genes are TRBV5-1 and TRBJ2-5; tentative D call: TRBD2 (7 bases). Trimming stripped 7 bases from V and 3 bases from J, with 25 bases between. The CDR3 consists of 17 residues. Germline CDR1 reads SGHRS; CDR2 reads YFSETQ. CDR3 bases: TGCGCCAGCGCAAGGGACGGGGGGACACAAGGAAAAGAGACCCAGTACTTC. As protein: CASARDGGTQGKETQYF.

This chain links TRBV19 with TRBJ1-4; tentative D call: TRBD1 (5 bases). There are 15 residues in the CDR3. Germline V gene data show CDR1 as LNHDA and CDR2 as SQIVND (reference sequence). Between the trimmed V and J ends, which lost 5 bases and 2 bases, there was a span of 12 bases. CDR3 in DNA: TGTGCCAGTAGTGAAGGAGGGGCTACTAATGAAAAACTGTTTTTT. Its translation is CASSEGGATNEKLFF.

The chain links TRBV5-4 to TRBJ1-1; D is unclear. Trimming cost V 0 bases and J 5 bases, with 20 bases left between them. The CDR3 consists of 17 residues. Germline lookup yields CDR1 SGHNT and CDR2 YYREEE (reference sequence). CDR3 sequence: CASSLEVGRLGGTEAFF. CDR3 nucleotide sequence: TGTGCCAGCAGCTTGGAGGTCGGCAGGCTGGGTGGAACTGAAGCTTTCTTT.

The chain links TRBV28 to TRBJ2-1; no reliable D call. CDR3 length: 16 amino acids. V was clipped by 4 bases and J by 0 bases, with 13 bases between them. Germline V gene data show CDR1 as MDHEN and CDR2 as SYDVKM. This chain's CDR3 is CASSSPRSLSYNEQFF. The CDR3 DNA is TGTGCCAGCAGTTCCCCAAGAAGCCTCTCCTACAATGAGCAGTTCTTC.

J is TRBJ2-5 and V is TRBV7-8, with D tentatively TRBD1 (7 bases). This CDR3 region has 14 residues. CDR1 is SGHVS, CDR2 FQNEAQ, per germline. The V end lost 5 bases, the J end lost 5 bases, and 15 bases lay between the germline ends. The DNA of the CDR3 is TGTGCCAGCAGCCCAGCGGGCAGGGGGGAGACCCAGTACTTC. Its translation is CASSPAGRGETQYF.

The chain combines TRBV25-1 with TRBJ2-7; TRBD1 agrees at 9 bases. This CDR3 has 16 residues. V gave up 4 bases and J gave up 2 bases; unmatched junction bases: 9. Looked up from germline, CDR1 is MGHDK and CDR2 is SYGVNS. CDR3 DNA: TGTGCCAGCAGTGCCCCCGGGACAGGGCAACCCTACGAGCAGTACTTC. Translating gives CASSAPGTGQPYEQYF.

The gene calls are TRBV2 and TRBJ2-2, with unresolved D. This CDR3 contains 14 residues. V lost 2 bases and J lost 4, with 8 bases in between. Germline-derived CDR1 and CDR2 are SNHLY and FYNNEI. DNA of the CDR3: TGTGCCAGCAGTGAAAATTGGAGCACCGGGGAGCTGTTTTTT. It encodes CASSENWSTGELFF.